This TCR beta chain was found in a study of T-cell reconstitution after alpha-beta-depleted transplantation in children. Points from the study as a whole: T cells produced anew were the main source of T-cell counts and diversity one year after transplant. Alpha-beta T cells present about two months after transplant were reported to originate from several hundred expanded graft clones.

Germline V gene sequence: CDR1 SGHDT, CDR2 YYEEEE. The CDR3 runs 15 residues. V was clipped by 5 bases and J by 2 bases, with 16 bases between them. During its preparation, the TCRbeta library received unique molecular identifiers. TCRdb independently ran MiXCR on the PCR reads; one entry per CDR3 protein. The sample has 600,000 to 800,000 distinct CDR3 sequences; under 15% are singletons. Ten or more counts support this clonotype. Its specificity is not known. The sequencing used PBMCs, collected before TCRalphabeta/CD19-depleted stem cell transplant. The sequence was obtained from a girl aged 2 to 10 with congenital amegakaryocytic thrombocytopenia, due to receive a stem cell transplant. This rearrangement joins TRBV5-6 to TRBJ1-2; D may be TRBD1 (5 bases). The CDR3 loop reads CASRASGTANYGYTF. Here the CDR3 DNA reads TGTGCCAGCAGAGCCTCCGGGACGGCCAACTATGGCTACACCTTC.